One sample yielded the 30 T cell receptor beta chains listed below, sequenced in a study of tumor-infiltrating lymphocytes in primary liver carcinoma. Between 20 and 30 mg of unsorted bulk tissue served as the source from which RNA and DNA were co-extracted. The investigators made TCR beta cDNA from 400 to 550 ng total RNA, using a constant-region primer. Nested multiplex PCR, run for three rounds with slightly modified ARM-PCR, yielded TCR beta libraries. Two initial PCR rounds of ten to eleven cycles each paired TRBV1-TRBV30 forward primers with a C-beta reverse primer. MiXCR, applied by TCRdb to the multiplex PCR reads, yields one record per CDR3 protein. The sample has more than 100,000 distinct CDR3 sequences, around 65% seen once; the top ten hold about 8%. The specimen was tumor-adjacent normal liver tissue. These receptors originate from a woman aged 60-75 years with primary liver carcinoma and hepatitis B virus infection.

As for this clonotype: No conserved phenylalanine or tryptophan is present at the end of the CDR3, so a read error is the likely explanation. The J gene is TRBJ2-5, the V gene TRBV11-2; no clear D gene. The CDR3 extends over 13 amino acids. Germline CDR1 reads SGHAT; CDR2 reads FQNNGV. Trimming cost V 5 bases and J 9 bases, with 16 bases left between them. For the CDR3, the DNA is TGTGCCAGCAGCGAGTGTCCCCGTGAGGCCCAGTACTTG. Translation: CASSECPREAQYL.

Within the sample, this clonotype is medium-sized. The genes are TRBV11-2 and TRBJ2-1; 7 bases are a match to TRBD1. CDR1 and CDR2 from the germline V gene are SGHAT and FQNNGV. The CDR3 contains 15 residues. V gave up 0 bases and J gave up 5 bases; unmatched junction bases: 4. In nucleotides, the CDR3 is TGTGCCAGCAGCTTAGACCGGACAGGCAACAATGAGCAGTTCTTC. This sequence encodes CASSLDRTGNNEQFF.

This clonotype was seen many times. The V gene is TRBV28, the J gene TRBJ1-5; 7 bases align to TRBD1. The V gene's germline CDR1 is MDHEN and CDR2 SYDVKM. With 3 bases clipped from V and 4 bases from J, the junction kept 0 bases outside the gene matches. This CDR3 is 13 amino acids long. DNA of the CDR3: TGTGCCAGCAGTTTGGACAGGAATCAGCCCCAGCATTTT. Amino acids: CASSLDRNQPQHF.

This clonotype was counted at least ten times. The chain carries TRBV5-1 and TRBJ2-7, with 11 positions matching TRBD1. Germline trimming cut 5 bases from V and 6 bases from J; bases unmatched to any gene: 4. Germline V gene sequence: CDR1 SGHRS, CDR2 YFSETQ. The length of the CDR3 is 13 residues. As DNA, the CDR3 is TGCGCCAGCAGACCAGGGACAGGGGGCGAGCAGTACTTC. Amino acid sequence: CASRPGTGGEQYF.

This clonotype was counted at least ten times. This rearrangement joins TRBV5-4 to TRBJ1-1; D is perhaps TRBD1 (5 bases). This CDR3 region has 12 residues. CDR1 and CDR2 (germline): SGHNT, YYREEE (reference sequence). Trimming left V 3 bases short and J 2 bases short, with 5 bases between. CDR3 sequence: CASSWGNTEAFF. CDR3 sequence (DNA): TGTGCCAGCAGCTGGGGCAACACTGAAGCTTTCTTT.

Remarks on this clonotype: A read error may explain this, as a much larger clone is one base away. The gene calls are TRBV13 and TRBJ2-1, with a weak D call TRBD1 (8 bases). Germline lookup yields CDR1 PRHDT and CDR2 FYEKMQ (reference sequence). Trimming stripped 5 bases from V and 9 bases from J, with 26 bases between. This CDR3 is 17 amino acids long. The chain's CDR3 is CASSRTYRGGTHSEQFF. For the CDR3, the DNA is TGTGCCAGCAGCCGAACCTACAGGGGGGGCACCCACAGTGAGCAGTTCTTC.

Comments on this clonotype: This may be a read error: a much more frequent sequence differs by one nucleotide. V is TRBV5-1 and J is TRBJ2-5; D is uncertain. CDR3 length: 13 amino acids. Looked up from germline, CDR1 is SGHRS and CDR2 is YFSETQ. CDR3 loop: CASSLGNEETQSF. The CDR3 nucleotides read TGCGCCAGCAGCTTAGGGAACGAAGAGACCCAGTCCTTC.

The CDR3 DNA reads as TGTGCCAGCAGCTTGCGACGGGCAGGGGTCTACAATGAGCAGTTCTTC. Translation: CASSLRRAGVYNEQFF. The chain uses TRBV5-6 and TRBJ2-1; weak D call: TRBD1 (6 bases). The CDR3 is made up of 16 amino acids. The germline gives CDR1 SGHDT, CDR2 YYEEEE. Trimming removed 1 base from V and 3 bases from J, with 14 bases in between. Full variable domain (remainder filled in from reference TRBV5-6 and TRBJ2-1): DAGVTQSPTHLIKTRGQQVTLRCSPKSGHDTVSWYQQALGQGPQFIFQYYEEEERQRGNFPDRFSGHQFPNYSSELNVNALLLGDSALYLCASSLRRAGVYNEQFFGPGTRLTVL.

This clonotype was counted a few times. One base away lies a much larger clone, so this may be a sequencing read error. It is likely a read error, because the conserved phenylalanine at the end of the CDR3 is missing. The chain uses TRBV6-6 and TRBJ1-5, with no clear D. V lost 0 bases to trimming and J lost 0 bases, with 9 bases between them. The CDR3 covers 16 residues. CDR1 MNHNY and CDR2 SVGAGI come from the germline V gene (reference sequence). The DNA of the CDR3 is TGTGCCAGCAGTTACTCGATTCTTCCTAGCAATCAGCCCCAGCATCTT. Protein: CASSYSILPSNQPQHL.

The CDR3 spells CASTSYGISGSSTRETQYF. The CDR3 DNA reads as TGTGCCAGCACCTCCTACGGTATTAGTGGGAGTTCTACTCGGGAGACCCAGTACTTC. V is TRBV6-2 or TRBV6-3 and J is TRBJ2-5, with TRBD2 as a possible D gene (5 bases). Deletions cut 7 bases from V and 5 bases from J, with 32 bases between. The CDR3 loop spans 19 amino acids. Germline loops: CDR1 MNHEY, CDR2 SVGEGT.

The table lists this clonotype with a count of one. A read error may explain this, as a much larger clone is one base away. This chain joins TRBV28 and TRBJ2-2, with D perhaps given as TRBD1 or TRBD2 (5 bases each). The CDR3 spans 16 residues. The germline CDR1 and CDR2 sequences are MDHEN and SYDVKM. Trimming shortened V by 5 bases and J by 2 bases, and 15 bases separated the two germline ends. The CDR3 loop reads CASSIGTATNTGELFF. CDR3 DNA sequence: TGTGCCAGCAGTATAGGGACGGCCACTAACACCGGGGAGCTGTTTTTT.

Comment on this clonotype: At one end the junction does not follow the germline gene, possibly because of a read error. The chain links TRBV12-3 or TRBV12-4 to TRBJ2-3, with a possible D match to TRBD2 (5 bases). This CDR3 contains 16 residues. CDR3 sequence: CASSPPRGSSTDTQCF. The CDR3, as DNA: TGTGCCAGCAGTCCTCCGAGAGGTTCTAGCACAGATACTCAGTGTTTT.

Of note for this clonotype: The conserved phenylalanine or tryptophan is not found at the CDR3 terminus, so this likely reflects a read error. The DNA is left out, because the CDR3 cannot be placed on it with certainty; the CDR3 is given as TCRdb lists it. The CDR3 sequence is CASSLAVEGTDTQYL. The chain joins TRBV5-1 to TRBJ2-3. Looked up from germline, CDR1 is SGHRS and CDR2 is YFSETQ. The CDR3 is 15 residues long, counting both termini.

This clonotype was recorded only once. V is TRBV29-1 and J is TRBJ1-5; TRBD1 might be the D (5 bases). The CDR3 is 12 residues long. Trimming took 4 bases from V and 13 from J, leaving 17 bases between them. The germline CDR1 and CDR2 sequences are SQVTM and ANQGSEA. In DNA form, the CDR3 reads TGCAGCGTTGGACAGACCAATCATCCTCAGCATTTT. It yields the protein CSVGQTNHPQHF.

A word on this clonotype: Mismatch with germline at one junction end may stem from a read error. The CDR3 here is CASSSEAGERNIQYF. CDR3 sequence (DNA): TGCGCCAGCAGCTCGGAGGCAGGTGAACGGAACATTCAATACTTC. The chain carries TRBV5-1 and TRBJ2-4; maybe TRBD2 (5 bases). CDR3 length: 15 amino acids. The germline gives CDR1 SGHRS, CDR2 YFSETQ.

The rearrangement joins TRBV24-1 to TRBJ2-3, with a weak D call TRBD2 (6 bases). The CDR3 length is 16 residues. Germline CDR1 and CDR2: KGHDR and SFDVKD. The V gene lost 2 bases and the J gene lost 4 bases, with 15 bases spanning the gap. DNA for the CDR3: TGTGCCACCAGTGATTCTAACGGGAGTAGGGCAGATACGCAGTATTTT. The encoded protein is CATSDSNGSRADTQYF.

This clonotype was seen once. The DNA is left out, because the CDR3 cannot be placed on it with certainty; the CDR3 is given as TCRdb lists it. The chain combines TRBV29-1 with TRBJ1-2; the D segment call TRBD1 is taken from the table without a DNA check. Both ends counted, the CDR3 spans 13 residues. Germline V gene sequence: CDR1 SQVTM, CDR2 ANQGSEA. The CDR3 sequence is CSAEEGESYGCTF.

The chain combines TRBV28 with TRBJ2-3; perhaps TRBD2 as D (6 bases). This CDR3 region has 16 residues. Germline V CDR1 and CDR2: MDHEN, SYDVKM. The V gene lost 3 bases and the J gene lost 2 bases, with 15 bases spanning the gap. The CDR3 bases are TGTGCCAGCAGTTTTAGAGGAAGCGGGTTCACAGATACGCAGTATTTT. Translating gives CASSFRGSGFTDTQYF. The full variable domain, in which reference TRBV28 and TRBJ2-3 provide the parts outside the CDR3, is DVKVTQSSRYLVKRTGEKVFLECVQDMDHENMFWYRQDPGLGLRLIYFSYDVKMKEKGDIPEGYSVSREKKERFSLILESASTNQTSMYLCASSFRGSGFTDTQYFGPGTRLTVL.

The gene calls are TRBV10-3 and TRBJ1-1; TRBD1 matches at 7 bases. CDR1 is ENHRY, CDR2 SYGVKD, per germline. This CDR3 contains 14 residues. J was trimmed by 0 bases and V by 6 bases; bases with no gene match: 4. The CDR3 loop reads CAISPGTVNTEAFF. CDR3 in DNA: TGTGCCATCAGCCCCGGGACAGTGAACACTGAAGCTTTCTTT.

This clonotype was counted a single time. An end of the junction does not agree with germline; a read error may underlie this. The rearrangement links TRBV11-2 to TRBJ2-7; 7 nucleotides agree with TRBD1. The V gene's germline CDR1 is SGHAT and CDR2 FQNNGV. The CDR3 is 15 residues long. CDR3 sequence: CVSSFGTVGTYEQYF. CDR3 coding DNA: TGTGTCAGCAGCTTCGGGACAGTCGGAACCTACGAGCAGTACTTC.

Remarks on this clonotype: Mismatch with germline at one junction end may stem from a read error. This chain connects TRBV11-3 to TRBJ2-1; 9 nucleotides align to TRBD2. Germline V lookup: CDR1 SGHNT, CDR2 YENEEA. CDR3 length: 15 amino acids. The CDR3 DNA follows: TGTGTCAGCAGCTTAGGGGCTAGCGGGAAGCTTGAGCAGTTCTTC. Translated: CVSSLGASGKLEQFF.

Turning to this clonotype: Germline is not matched at one junction end, which may reflect a read error. The chain links TRBV5-4 to TRBJ2-5, with 8 bases matching TRBD1. The germline V gene has CDR1 SGHNT and CDR2 YYREEE (reference sequence). The CDR3 has 15 amino acids. The CDR3 coding sequence is TGTGTCAGCAGCTTGGCCGGGGACAGGCAAGAGACCCAGTACTTC. Translation: CVSSLAGDRQETQYF.

Note on this clonotype: At one end, the junction sequence differs from germline, possibly due to a read error. V is TRBV29-1 and J is TRBJ2-3; D is possibly TRBD1 or TRBD2 (6 bases each). CDR1 is SQVTM and CDR2 is ANQGSEA in the germline V gene. This CDR3 spans 14 amino acids. The chain's CDR3 is CRVDRGGSTDTQYF. The CDR3 DNA sequence: TGCCGCGTAGACAGAGGGGGGAGCACAGATACGCAGTATTTT.

In the case of this clonotype: Mismatch with germline at one junction end may stem from a read error. The chain carries TRBV7-8 and TRBJ2-1, with 7 bases aligning to TRBD2. The CDR3 totals 15 residues. In germline, CDR1 is SGHVS, CDR2 FQNEAQ. CDR3 in DNA: TGTGTCAGCAGATACGGGACTAACGGGACTCATGAGCAGTTCTTC. This translates into CVSRYGTNGTHEQFF.

The J gene is TRBJ2-5, the V gene TRBV7-9, with 11 bases aligning to TRBD1. Germline CDR1 is SEHNR and CDR2 is FQNEAQ (reference sequence). V dropped 6 bases and J dropped 0; count of bases not matched to a gene: 15. There are 19 residues in the CDR3. CDR3 in DNA: TGTGCCAGCAGACGGACAGGGGGCCCACCGCTAATAAACCAAGAGACCCAGTACTTC. This sequence encodes CASRRTGGPPLINQETQYF.

In its sample, this clonotype is medium-sized. The J gene is TRBJ2-1, the V gene TRBV11-2; weak D call: TRBD1 (6 bases). CDR1 and CDR2 from the germline V gene are SGHAT and FQNNGV. The CDR3 covers 16 residues. V dropped 4 bases and J dropped 9 bases, with 22 bases sitting between them. Here the CDR3 reads CASSSTGGKTYGEQFF. The DNA for the CDR3 is TGTGCCAGCAGCTCGACAGGTGGGAAGACTTACGGTGAGCAGTTCTTC.

The chain employs TRBV6-6 and TRBJ2-7; either TRBD1 or TRBD2 may supply D (5 bases each). Germline values: CDR1 MNHNY, CDR2 SVGAGI (reference sequence). The CDR3 covers 10 residues. The CDR3, as DNA: TGTGCTACCTGGTCGGGCAGGGACTACTTC. This translates into CATWSGRDYF.

A few counts support this clonotype. This may come from a read error, since a much larger clone is one base off. The V and J genes are TRBV5-6 and TRBJ2-2; the D is unclear. Germline CDR1 reads SGHDT; CDR2 reads YYEEEE. The V end was cut by 9 bases, the J end by 3 bases, with 12 bases between. The CDR3 sequence is 13 residues long. CDR3 sequence (DNA): TGTGCCACCCACTGGACGGACACCGGGGAGCTGTTTTTT. The encoded protein is CATHWTDTGELFF.

The genes are TRBV24-1 and TRBJ1-2, with 7 bases aligning to TRBD1. V was clipped by 8 bases and J by 6 bases; unmatched bases: 11. Germline CDR1 KGHDR, CDR2 SFDVKD. The CDR3 loop spans 14 amino acids. The CDR3 loop reads CATNDPLTGNGYTF. CDR3 bases: TGTGCCACCAATGACCCCCTGACAGGGAATGGCTACACCTTC.

About this clonotype: It may be a read error: a sequence one base away is much more abundant. This chain connects TRBV5-1 to TRBJ2-3, with a tentative D call TRBD1 (5 bases). The CDR3 consists of 17 residues. Looked up from germline, CDR1 is SGHRS and CDR2 is YFSETQ. The CDR3 spells CAGSLVPDTTSTDTQYF. The CDR3 region has the DNA TGCGCCGGCAGCTTGGTCCCGGACACCACTAGCACAGATACGCAGTATTTT.